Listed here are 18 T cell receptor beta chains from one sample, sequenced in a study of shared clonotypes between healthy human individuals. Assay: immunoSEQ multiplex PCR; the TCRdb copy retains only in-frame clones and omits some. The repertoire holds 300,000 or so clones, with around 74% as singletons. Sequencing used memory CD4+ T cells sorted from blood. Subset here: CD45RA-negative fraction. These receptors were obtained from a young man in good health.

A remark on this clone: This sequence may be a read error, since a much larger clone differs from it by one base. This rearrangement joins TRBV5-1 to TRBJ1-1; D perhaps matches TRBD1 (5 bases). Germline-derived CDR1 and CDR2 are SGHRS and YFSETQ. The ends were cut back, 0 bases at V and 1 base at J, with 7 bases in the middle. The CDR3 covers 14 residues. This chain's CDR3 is CASSLGQKNTEAFF. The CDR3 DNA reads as TGCGCCAGCAGCTTGGGACAGAAGAACACTGAAGCTTTCTTT.

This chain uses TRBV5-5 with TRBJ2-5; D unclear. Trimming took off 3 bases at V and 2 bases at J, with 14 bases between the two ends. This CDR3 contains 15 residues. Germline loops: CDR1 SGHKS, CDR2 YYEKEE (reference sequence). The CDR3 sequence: CASSSVGLGQETQYF. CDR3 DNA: TGTGCCAGCAGCTCCGTGGGTCTAGGGCAAGAGACCCAGTACTTC.

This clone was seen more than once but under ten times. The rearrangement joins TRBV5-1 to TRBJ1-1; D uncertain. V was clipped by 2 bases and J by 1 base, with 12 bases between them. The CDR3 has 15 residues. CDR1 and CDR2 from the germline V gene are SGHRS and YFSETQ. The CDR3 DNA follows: TGCGCCAGCAGCTTTGGAGGCGGAGGGAACACTGAAGCTTTCTTT. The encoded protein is CASSFGGGGNTEAFF. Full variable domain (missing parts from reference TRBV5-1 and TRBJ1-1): KAGVTQTPRYLIKTRGQQVTLSCSPISGHRSVSWYQQTPGQGLQFLFEYFSETQRNKGNFPGRFSGRQFSNSRSEMNVSTLELGDSALYLCASSFGGGGNTEAFFGQGTRLTVV.

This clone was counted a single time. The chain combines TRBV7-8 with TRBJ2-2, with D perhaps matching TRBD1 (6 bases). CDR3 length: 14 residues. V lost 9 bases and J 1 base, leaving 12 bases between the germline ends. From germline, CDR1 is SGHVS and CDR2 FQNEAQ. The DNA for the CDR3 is TGTGCCAGTCGACAGGTTCGGAACACCGGGGAGCTGTTTTTT. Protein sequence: CASRQVRNTGELFF.

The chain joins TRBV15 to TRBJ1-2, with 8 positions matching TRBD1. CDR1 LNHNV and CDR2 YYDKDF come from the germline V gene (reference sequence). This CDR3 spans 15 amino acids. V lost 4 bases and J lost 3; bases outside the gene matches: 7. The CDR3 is CATSKQGVNDYGYTF. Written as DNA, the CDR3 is TGTGCCACCAGCAAACAGGGGGTTAATGACTATGGCTACACCTTC. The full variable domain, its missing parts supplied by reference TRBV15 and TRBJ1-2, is DAMVIQNPRYQVTQFGKPVTLSCSQTLNHNVMYWYQQKSSQAPKLLFHYYDKDFNNEADTPDNFQSRRPNTSFCFLDIRSPGLGDTAMYLCATSKQGVNDYGYTFGSGTRLTVV.

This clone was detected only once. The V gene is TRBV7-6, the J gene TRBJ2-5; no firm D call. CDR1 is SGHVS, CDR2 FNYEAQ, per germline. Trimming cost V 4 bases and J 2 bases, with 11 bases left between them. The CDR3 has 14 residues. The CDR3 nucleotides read TGTGCCAGCAGCTCCTCTCGACGTCAAGAGACCCAGTACTTC. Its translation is CASSSSRRQETQYF. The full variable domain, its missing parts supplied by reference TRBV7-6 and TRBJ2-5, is GAGVSQSPRYKVTKRGQDVALRCDPISGHVSLYWYRQALGQGPEFLTYFNYEAQQDKSGLPNDRFSAERPEGSISTLTIQRTEQRDSAMYRCASSSSRRQETQYFGPGTRLLVL.

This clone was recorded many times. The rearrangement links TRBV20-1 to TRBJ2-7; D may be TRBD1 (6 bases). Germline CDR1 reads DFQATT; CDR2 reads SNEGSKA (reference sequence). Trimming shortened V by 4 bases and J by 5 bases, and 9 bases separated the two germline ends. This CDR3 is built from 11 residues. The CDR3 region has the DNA TGCAGTGCTACGGGACAACACGAGCAGTACTTC. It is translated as CSATGQHEQYF.

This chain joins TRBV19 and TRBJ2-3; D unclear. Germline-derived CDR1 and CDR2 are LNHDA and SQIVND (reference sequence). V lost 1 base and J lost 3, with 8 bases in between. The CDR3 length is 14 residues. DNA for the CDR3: TGTGCCAGTAGTATAGTTTTAGCAACAGATACGCAGTATTTT. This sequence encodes CASSIVLATDTQYF.

The CDR3 loop reads CASSLQANRNTGELFF. Written as DNA, the CDR3 is TGTGCCAGCAGTTTACAAGCAAACCGAAACACCGGGGAGCTGTTTTTT. The chain has TRBV27 and TRBJ2-2; D unclear. Looked up from germline, CDR1 is MNHEY and CDR2 is SMNVEV (reference sequence). This CDR3 comprises 16 residues. The ends were cut back, 2 bases at V and 2 bases at J, with 12 bases in the middle.

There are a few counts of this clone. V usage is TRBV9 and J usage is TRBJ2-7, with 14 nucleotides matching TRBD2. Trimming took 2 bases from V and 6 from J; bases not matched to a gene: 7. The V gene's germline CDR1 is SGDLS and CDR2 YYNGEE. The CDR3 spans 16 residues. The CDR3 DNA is TGTGCCAGCAGCGTGACACCGGGACTAGCGGGAGCCGAGCAGTACTTC. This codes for CASSVTPGLAGAEQYF.

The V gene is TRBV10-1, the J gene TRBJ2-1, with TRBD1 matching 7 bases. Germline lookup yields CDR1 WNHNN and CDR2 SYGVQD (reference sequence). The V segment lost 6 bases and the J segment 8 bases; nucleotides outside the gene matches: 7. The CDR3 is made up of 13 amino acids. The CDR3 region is CASSRQGSYEQFF. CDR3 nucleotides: TGCGCCAGCAGCCGACAGGGTAGCTATGAGCAGTTCTTC.

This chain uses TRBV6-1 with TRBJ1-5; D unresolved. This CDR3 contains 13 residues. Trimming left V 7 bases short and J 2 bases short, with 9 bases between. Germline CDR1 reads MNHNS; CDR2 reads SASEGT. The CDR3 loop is CASTPAGNQPQHF. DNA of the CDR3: TGTGCCAGCACCCCCGCAGGCAATCAGCCCCAGCATTTT.

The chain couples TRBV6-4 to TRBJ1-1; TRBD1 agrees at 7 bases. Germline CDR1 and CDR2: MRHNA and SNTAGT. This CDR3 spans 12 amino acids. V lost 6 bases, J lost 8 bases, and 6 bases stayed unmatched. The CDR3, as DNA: TGTGCCAGCAGGGGCCTGACAGGGGAAGCTTTCTTT. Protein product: CASRGLTGEAFF.

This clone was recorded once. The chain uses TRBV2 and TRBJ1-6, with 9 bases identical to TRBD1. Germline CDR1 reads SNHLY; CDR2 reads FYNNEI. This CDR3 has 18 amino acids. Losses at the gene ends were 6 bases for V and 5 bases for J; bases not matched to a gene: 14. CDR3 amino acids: CASRPSWDRARHNSPLHF. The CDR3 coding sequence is TGTGCCAGCAGACCGTCCTGGGACAGGGCTAGGCATAATTCACCCCTCCACTTT.

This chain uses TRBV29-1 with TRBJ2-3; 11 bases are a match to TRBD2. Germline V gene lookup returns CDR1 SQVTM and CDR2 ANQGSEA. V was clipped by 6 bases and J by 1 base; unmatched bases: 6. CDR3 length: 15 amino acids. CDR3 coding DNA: TGCAGCGTAATAACTAGCGGGAGCGGCACAGATACGCAGTATTTT. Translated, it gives CSVITSGSGTDTQYF.

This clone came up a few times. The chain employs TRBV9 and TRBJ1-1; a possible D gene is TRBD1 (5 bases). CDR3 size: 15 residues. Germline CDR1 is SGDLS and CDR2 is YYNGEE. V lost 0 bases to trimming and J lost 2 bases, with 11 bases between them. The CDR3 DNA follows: TGTGCCAGCAGCGTAGCGGGGGGACTAAACACTGAAGCTTTCTTT. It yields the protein CASSVAGGLNTEAFF.

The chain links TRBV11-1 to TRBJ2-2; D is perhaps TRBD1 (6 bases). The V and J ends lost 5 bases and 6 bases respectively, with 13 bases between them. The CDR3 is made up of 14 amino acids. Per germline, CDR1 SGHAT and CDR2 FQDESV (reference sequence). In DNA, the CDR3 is TGTGCCAGCAGCCGACAGGTGTTGGCCGGGGAGCTGTTTTTT. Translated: CASSRQVLAGELFF.

This CDR3 is CASSLGLGKDEQYF. As DNA, the CDR3 is TGTGCCAGCAGCTTGGGGCTGGGGAAGGACGAGCAGTACTTC. The V call is TRBV5-4, the J call TRBJ2-7, with D hard to call. The V and J ends lost 0 bases and 5 bases respectively, with 12 bases between them. The CDR3 totals 14 residues. Germline V gene sequence: CDR1 SGHNT, CDR2 YYREEE (reference sequence).